Detailed here is one T cell receptor beta chain. This record comes from a study of T cell changes during pregnancy in multiple sclerosis. The method was immunoSEQ multiplex PCR; TCRdb's version includes in-frame clones alone and lacks a portion of them. The repertoire holds some 30,000 clones, roughly 87% seen once, with approximately 7.9% in the top ten. Trimming cost V 2 bases and J 3 bases; bases outside gene matches: 8. Germline V gives CDR1 LGHNA, CDR2 YNFKEQ. There are 16 residues in the CDR3. Sample: CD8+ T cells from peripheral blood mononuclear cells, taken before pregnancy. The chain is built from TRBV4-2 and TRBJ1-1, with 8 nucleotides matching TRBD1. This receptor was taken from a female donor with multiple sclerosis, enrolled in a pregnancy study. The CDR3 DNA reads TGTGCCAGCAGCCAAAACCCTACAGGGGGAGACACTGAAGCTTTCTTT. Encoded protein: CASSQNPTGGDTEAFF.